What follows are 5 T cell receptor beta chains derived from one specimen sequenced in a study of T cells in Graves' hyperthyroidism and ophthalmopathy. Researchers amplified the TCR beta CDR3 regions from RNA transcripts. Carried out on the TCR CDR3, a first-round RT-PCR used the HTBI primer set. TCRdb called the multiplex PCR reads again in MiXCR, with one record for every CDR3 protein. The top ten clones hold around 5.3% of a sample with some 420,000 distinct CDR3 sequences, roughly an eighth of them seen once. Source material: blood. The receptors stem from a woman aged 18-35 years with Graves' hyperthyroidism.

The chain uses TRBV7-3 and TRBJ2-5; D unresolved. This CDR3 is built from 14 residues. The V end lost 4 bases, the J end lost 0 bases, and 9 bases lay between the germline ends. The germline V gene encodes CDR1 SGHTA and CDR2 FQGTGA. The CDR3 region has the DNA TGTGCCAGCAGCTATGACGGCTACCAAGAGACCCAGTACTTC. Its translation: CASSYDGYQETQYF.

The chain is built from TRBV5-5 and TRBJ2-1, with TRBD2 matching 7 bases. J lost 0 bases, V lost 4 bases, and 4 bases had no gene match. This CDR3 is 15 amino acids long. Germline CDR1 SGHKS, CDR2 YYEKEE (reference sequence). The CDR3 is CASSATSDSYNEQFF. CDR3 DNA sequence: TGTGCCAGCAGCGCCACTAGCGACTCCTACAATGAGCAGTTCTTC.

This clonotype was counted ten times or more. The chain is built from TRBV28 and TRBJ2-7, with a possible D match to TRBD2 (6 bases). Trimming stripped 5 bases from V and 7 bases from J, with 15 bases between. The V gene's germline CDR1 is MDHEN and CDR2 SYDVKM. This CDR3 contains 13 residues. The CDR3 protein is CASSREPKGEQYF. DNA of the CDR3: TGTGCCAGCAGTCGGGAGCCTAAGGGAGAGCAGTACTTC.

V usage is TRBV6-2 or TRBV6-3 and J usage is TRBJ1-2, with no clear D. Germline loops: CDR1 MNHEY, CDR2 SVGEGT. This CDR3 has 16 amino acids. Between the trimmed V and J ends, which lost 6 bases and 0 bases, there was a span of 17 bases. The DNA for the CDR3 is TGTGCCAGCAGCTCCGGGGAAGGCCCAGCTAACTATGGCTACACCTTC. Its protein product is CASSSGEGPANYGYTF.

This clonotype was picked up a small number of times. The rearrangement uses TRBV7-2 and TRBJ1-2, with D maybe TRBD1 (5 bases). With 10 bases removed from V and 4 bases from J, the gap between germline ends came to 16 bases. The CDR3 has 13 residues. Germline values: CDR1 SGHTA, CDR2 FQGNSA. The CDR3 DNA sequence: TGTGCCATCTCCCCCCAGGGCCCCTATGGCTACACCTTC. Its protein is CAISPQGPYGYTF.